The clone carrying this T cell receptor beta chain has at least ten counts. Each CDR3 protein gets one entry after TCRdb re-called the 5' RACE reads with MiXCR. The profile covers 40,000 to 55,000 distinct CDR3 sequences, with about 6.7% appearing a single time and roughly 45% taken by the ten largest. Time point defined: sample taken at primary tumor resection. Whole RNA was taken from tumor, nontumor lung or frozen PBMC; it was then sequenced unsorted. The donor population consisted of 72 patients with untreated, early-stage non-small cell lung cancer. This sample was taken from a study of spatial heterogeneity in lung cancer. Study-level background: In the raw reads, each unique TCR and UMI combination was present more than ten times on average.

This clonotype was sampled from a female donor with early-stage non-small cell lung cancer. The specimen comprised PBMCs, sampled at surgery.

The CDR3 coding sequence is TGTGCCAGCAGCTTTCAGGGGGCGCCTAATGAAAAACTGTTTTTT. This translates into CASSFQGAPNEKLFF. This chain uses TRBV27 with TRBJ1-4; 8 bases fit TRBD1. V was clipped by 6 bases and J by 3 bases; unmatched bases: 6. This CDR3 is 15 amino acids long. Germline CDR1 is MNHEY and CDR2 is SMNVEV (reference sequence).